This TCR beta chain was recovered during a study of human T cells and chemical hapten exposure (dated by TCRdb to the early 2020s). The study in broad terms: For sensitization, 2% DPC in acetone was applied to a 2 cm by 2 cm area of upper inner arm skin. Most of the patients in the cohort were female, and the cohort covered alopecia areata with under or over 50% scalp involvement, alopecia totalis and alopecia universalis. Twenty-nine alopecia patients gave blood for TCR sequencing at one to four time points (pre-sensitization, 2, 6 and 24 weeks). Blood samples were taken from patients before sensitization (week 0) and at 2, 6 and about 24 weeks after DPC sensitization. Libraries were pooled for sequencing, and variation in per-sample TCR yields was attributed mainly to small differences in library volumes within the pool. Weekly therapeutic DPC doses were additionally applied to the scalp of patients throughout the roughly 23-week study period. The study tracked peripheral blood TCR repertoire changes in vivo during primary and secondary sensitization to the hapten diphenylcyclopropenone (DPC) in alopecia patients. Patch testing was done on the upper back using Finn chambers containing 0.01% DPC, and results were scored after 6 days according to International Contact Dermatitis Research Group standards. Beyond this particular receptor, the publication reports: Because all patients had alopecia, a presumed autoimmune disease, the immune response of the patients might differ from that of healthy individuals. Repeated subsampling changed both the strength of the expansion versus patch-test correlation and the threshold at which that correlation became significant. DPC sensitization did not change how many TCRs were above 1 in 1000 frequency, and no evidence was found of alterations in global repertoire structure. Compared with pre-sensitization or healthy control sets, expanded TCRs formed significantly more large CDR3 similarity clusters, which is consistent with antigen-driven responses. A positive correlation was found between the number of PT1 expanded TCRs and patch test score, with significance reached at thresholds 8, 16 and 32 but not 4.

The sample's time point label is to be understood as: pre-sensitization, week 0. The treatment or condition label here, explained by the study, means: therapeutic diphenylcyclopropenone sensitization with weekly scalp DPC. At every patch-test visit, the blood draw took place before the patch test was put on. To be eligible, patients had to be aged 18 to 70, diagnosed with alopecia and judged suitable for DPC therapy, while pregnant patients were excluded. Total RNA was isolated from unfractionated whole blood collected in Tempus Blood RNA tubes. This clonotype has at least ten counts. Its antigen remains unidentified. No per-base quality is available; no much larger clone lies one base away. Libraries were prepared through RACE. Sequencing was performed on a NextSeq 500. During library preparation, unique molecular identifiers were attached to individual cDNA molecules so that TCRs could be counted in a quantitative, reproducible way. Both TCR alpha and TCR beta chains were sequenced from each blood RNA sample. The authors' pipeline ran thus. Samples had a median of roughly 87,000 TCRs, with a range from about 23,224 to 750,000. V, J and CDR3 annotation of the TCR reads was carried out using the Decombinator software suite. Every sample was subsampled to the same number of TCRs (28,000) for the PS versus PT1 abundance plots. Expanded TCRs were defined as absent before sensitization and observed at least eight times at the 2-week time point. TCRdb redid the processing of the public reads, applying fastp at Q25 and MiXCR, and retained in-frame beta chains. Rows merge per CDR3 protein into single entries with the most common DNA and genes. These V and J calls originate from TCRdb's pipeline instead of the authors' own analysis. This sample is represented by some 59,000 distinct CDR3 sequences; approximately 10% of them were singletons. Approximately 3.9% of the sample is held by the ten biggest clonotypes.

The germline V gene (reference sequence) gives CDR1 as MNHEY and CDR2 as SMNVEV. From its cysteine to its phenylalanine, the CDR3 spans 14 amino acids. Of all the DNA, just the CDR3 is kept, 42 bases in frame from base 1. Unmatched junction bases come to 3, with V trimmed by 1 base and J by 5 bases. The TCR comes from a woman aged 40 to 50 with alopecia areata. Some clones in this sample may be carry-over from other donors' samples. Recombination connected TRBV27 to TRBJ1-1; TRBD1 aligns with 8 central bases. Here the sequenced sample was whole blood, taken in connection with sensitization to the hapten diphenylcyclopropenone (DPC). The nucleotide sequence is given as TGTGCCAGCAGTTTATTCACAGGGGGGACTGAAGCTTTCTTT. This encodes CASSLFTGGTEAFF.